The entry that follows covers one T cell receptor (beta chain) sequence. Its antigen is as yet unknown. It was into CD45RA+ naive and CD45RA-negative memory subsets that the CD4+ cells were split. The CDR3 runs 15 residues. V shed 0 bases, J shed 9 bases, and the junction held 3 bases outside the gene matches. Germline CDR1 and CDR2: SGHVS and FNYEAQ. Template for every sorted-subset replicate PCR totaled roughly 210 ng DNA, 25,000 to 35,000 T cell genomes. Using immunoSEQ multiplex PCR, the repertoire was profiled, and TCRdb retains in-frame clones only, with some absent. The sample lists roughly 2 million clones, 85% to 95% seen once, with 0.13% in the top ten. These data come from a study of shared clonotypes between healthy human individuals. The study's findings and limits: Among several donors, roughly 5% of naive CD4 clonotypes were found in common.

The sequence was collected from a man aged 18 to 35 in good health. The sample was naive CD4+ T cells sorted from blood. The sample's subset: CD45RA+ positively selected. This chain joins TRBV7-6 and TRBJ2-1, with 12 bases identical to TRBD2. The CDR3 reads CASSLALAGGLEQFF. The CDR3 DNA is TGTGCCAGCAGCTTAGCACTAGCGGGAGGACTTGAGCAGTTCTTC.